Following are 9 T cell receptor beta chains from one sample sequenced in a study of control samples from healthy donors and cancer patients. Clones were read by immunoSEQ multiplex PCR, and TCRdb kept only the in-frame ones, dropping some. The table includes tens of thousands of clones, more than 75% detected once. Sample: blood. The receptors were gathered from a man over 45 in good health.

CDR3 in DNA: TGCAGCGGCGGTGAACGGGACACTGAAGCTTTCTTT. As protein: CSGGERDTEAFF. The rearrangement links TRBV29-1 to TRBJ1-1; D is unclear. The CDR3 runs to 12 residues. Germline V lookup: CDR1 SQVTM, CDR2 ANQGSEA. Trimming cost V 7 bases and J 3 bases, with 12 bases left between them. Complete variable domain (other parts from reference TRBV29-1 and TRBJ1-1): SAVISQKPSRDICQRGTSLTIQCQVDSQVTMMFWYRQQPGQSLTLIATANQGSEATYESGFVIDKFPISRPNLTFSTLTVSNMSPEDSSIYLCSGGERDTEAFFGQGTRLTVV.

In nucleotides, the CDR3 is TGTGCCAGCTTACTAGTGCAGAATGAGCAGTTCTTC. This sequence encodes CASLLVQNEQFF. This chain joins TRBV2 and TRBJ2-1, with D possibly TRBD2 on 5 matching bases. V lost 8 bases and J lost 7, with 12 bases in between. This CDR3 is built from 12 residues. Germline V gene sequence: CDR1 SNHLY, CDR2 FYNNEI.

The J gene is TRBJ1-4, the V gene TRBV15; tentative D call: TRBD1 (6 bases). V shed 4 bases and J shed 4 bases, with 10 bases lying between them. Germline V gene sequence: CDR1 LNHNV, CDR2 YYDKDF (reference sequence). The CDR3 spans 14 residues. The DNA of the CDR3 is TGTGCCACCAGCAAGGGGGGGCTTAATGAAAAACTGTTTTTT. This translates into CATSKGGLNEKLFF.

This chain links TRBV7-2 with TRBJ1-1; 10 nucleotides match TRBD1. The CDR3 contains 13 residues. The J segment lost 4 bases and the V segment lost 4 bases, leaving 0 bases of the junction unmatched. Germline V gene data show CDR1 as SGHTA and CDR2 as FQGNSA. CDR3 residues: CASSWDRGTEAFF. The CDR3 nucleotides are TGTGCCAGCAGCTGGGACAGGGGCACTGAAGCTTTCTTT.

The chain is built from TRBV6-2 or TRBV6-3 and TRBJ1-2; a weak D match, TRBD1 (6 bases). Trimming removed 4 bases at V and 1 base at J, with 13 bases between. The CDR3 extends over 15 amino acids. Germline V CDR1 and CDR2: MNHEY, SVGEGT. The chain's CDR3 is CASSSYRENNYGYTF. The CDR3, as DNA: TGTGCCAGCAGTTCTTACAGGGAAAATAACTATGGCTACACCTTC.

The gene calls are TRBV12-3 or TRBV12-4 and TRBJ2-5; unclear D gene. The CDR3 loop spans 13 amino acids. The ends were cut back, 2 bases at V and 3 bases at J, with 7 bases in the middle. Written as DNA, the CDR3 is TGTGCCAGCAGTTTATCACGGGAAGAGACCCAGTACTTC. This encodes CASSLSREETQYF.

V and J are TRBV27 and TRBJ2-5; TRBD2 might be the D (5 bases). This CDR3 region has 14 residues. Trimming shortened V by 0 bases and J by 7 bases, and 12 bases separated the two germline ends. The germline gives CDR1 MNHEY, CDR2 SMNVEV (reference sequence). The DNA of the CDR3 is TGTGCCAGCAGTTTATCCCTCGGGGTAGGGACCCAGTACTTC. This codes for CASSLSLGVGTQYF.

The chain uses TRBV27 and TRBJ1-2, with a weak D call TRBD1 (6 bases). V lost 0 bases, J lost 7 bases, and 9 bases lay in between. Germline assignment: CDR1 MNHEY and CDR2 SMNVEV (reference sequence). The CDR3 is 13 amino acids. This chain's CDR3 is CASSLSGARGYTF. The CDR3 DNA reads as TGTGCCAGCAGTTTATCGGGGGCTCGTGGCTACACCTTC.

This clone was seen a single time. This sequence joins TRBV24-1 and TRBJ2-3; no reliable D call. This CDR3 has 14 amino acids. Trimming left V 4 bases short and J 1 base short, with 8 bases between. The germline CDR1 and CDR2 sequences are KGHDR and SFDVKD. CDR3 nucleotides: TGTGCCACCAGTGACCCGACACGCACAGATACGCAGTATTTT. Amino acid sequence: CATSDPTRTDTQYF.